These T cell receptor beta chains were read from a single sample in a study of OX40 agonist ivuxolimab in advanced cancers. Only in-frame clones appear in the TCRdb table, and some are missing; sequencing was by immunoSEQ multiplex PCR. Of around 56,000 clones listed, roughly 86% are singletons. The input for sequencing was CD4+ or CD8+ T cells sorted from blood, taken in a trial of the OX40 agonist ivuxolimab. Source of these receptors: an adult with an advanced solid tumor such as melanoma, head and neck, liver or kidney cancer. Both conserved end residues are part of each CDR3. Fields, in order: D gene, J gene, clone size, V gene, CDR3 protein, CDR3 DNA. A D gene is named only where the DNA matches it firmly. For some rows the clone size is stated as once, few or many, or as a class when expanded; others skip it.

>NA|TRBJ2-1|NA|TRBV5-4
CASIINNEQFF
TGTGCCAGCATCATTAACAATGAGCAGTTCTTC
>TRBD1|TRBJ2-1|NA|TRBV28
CASRTGTYNEQFF
TGTGCCAGCCGGACAGGGACCTACAATGAGCAGTTCTTC
>TRBD1|TRBJ2-7|NA|TRBV30
CAWSIGGTDFYEQYF
TGTGCCTGGAGTATTGGTGGGACAGACTTCTACGAGCAGTACTTC
>NA|TRBJ2-5|NA|TRBV9
CASSASPEGETQYF
TGTGCCAGCAGCGCCTCCCCCGAAGGCGAGACCCAGTACTTC
>TRBD1|TRBJ2-1|NA|TRBV28
CASSSGTVDNEQFF
TGTGCCAGCAGCTCCGGGACAGTTGACAATGAGCAGTTCTTC
>NA|TRBJ2-7|NA|TRBV7-8
CASSLLAGPLGSEQYF
TGTGCCAGCAGCTTACTGGCGGGACCCCTAGGGAGCGAGCAGTACTTC
>NA|TRBJ2-3|NA|TRBV4-3
CASSQAGHGGTDTQYF
TGCGCCAGCAGCCAAGCCGGGCACGGGGGCACAGATACGCAGTATTTT
>NA|TRBJ2-7|NA|TRBV5-4
CASSSQTYEQYF
TGTGCCAGCAGCTCCCAGACGTACGAGCAGTACTTC
>NA|TRBJ2-7|NA|TRBV5-5
CASSRQSSYEQYF
TGTGCCAGCAGTAGACAGAGCTCCTACGAGCAGTACTTC
>NA|TRBJ2-7|NA|TRBV27
CASSFRDGNYEQYF
TGTGCCAGCAGTTTCCGGGACGGCAACTACGAGCAGTACTTC
>NA|TRBJ1-2|NA|TRBV14
CASSPRGGYGYTF
TGTGCCAGCAGCCCGAGGGGGGGCTATGGCTACACCTTC
>NA|TRBJ2-1|NA|TRBV7-8
CASSLFEANEQFF
TGTGCCAGCAGCTTATTTGAGGCCAATGAGCAGTTCTTC
>NA|TRBJ2-1|NA|TRBV6-1
CASRPTRGSYNEQFF
TGTGCCAGCAGACCTACTAGGGGCTCCTACAATGAGCAGTTCTTC
>NA|TRBJ2-7|NA|TRBV27
CASSPYHGTAGGSYEQYF
TGTGCCAGCAGTCCCTACCACGGGACGGCTGGAGGTTCCTACGAGCAGTACTTC
>NA|TRBJ2-7|NA|TRBV7-9
CASSLTYEQYF
TGTGCCAGCAGCTTAACCTACGAGCAGTACTTC
>NA|TRBJ2-3|NA|TRBV25-1
CASSEPSTDTQYF
TGTGCCAGCAGTGAACCGTCCACAGATACGCAGTATTTT
>NA|TRBJ2-5|few|TRBV14
CASSQDPTLSPEGETQYF
TGTGCCAGCAGCCAAGATCCCACACTGAGTCCGGAAGGGGAGACCCAGTACTTC
>NA|TRBJ2-5|NA|TRBV11-3
CASSLDSKETQYF
TGTGCCAGCAGCCTCGACAGCAAAGAGACCCAGTACTTC
>NA|TRBJ2-5|once|TRBV6-6
CASSYSGREETQYF
TGTGCCAGCAGTTACTCGGGCAGGGAAGAGACCCAGTACTTC
>TRBD1|TRBJ1-4|NA|TRBV19
CASSTGQADLATNEKLFF
TGTGCCAGTAGTACGGGACAGGCCGATCTTGCAACTAATGAAAAACTGTTTTTT
>NA|TRBJ1-3|NA|TRBV4-1
CASSQGREDTIYF
TGCGCCAGCAGCCAGGGCAGGGAGGACACCATATATTTT
>NA|TRBJ2-7|NA|TRBV30
CAWSGGSSYEQYF
TGTGCCTGGAGTGGGGGGAGCTCCTACGAGCAGTACTTC
>NA|TRBJ1-1|NA|TRBV28
CASRTGSRWTEAFF
TGTGCCAGCAGGACAGGATCCCGGTGGACTGAAGCTTTCTTT
>NA|TRBJ2-1|NA|TRBV7-9
CASSPRGIQSREQFF
TGTGCCAGCAGCCCCCGAGGTATTCAATCACGAGAGCAGTTCTTC
>NA|TRBJ2-1|NA|TRBV28
CASRFVDNEQFF
TGTGCCAGCAGGTTCGTCGACAATGAGCAGTTCTTC
>NA|TRBJ2-5|NA|TRBV27
CASSFHRQETQYF
TGTGCCAGCAGTTTTCACAGGCAAGAGACCCAGTACTTC
>NA|TRBJ2-1|NA|TRBV5-4
CASSLLPYTTVGHEQFF
TGTGCCAGCAGCTTGTTGCCCTACACGACAGTGGGCCATGAGCAGTTCTTC
>TRBD2|TRBJ2-3|NA|TRBV5-4
CASSFRIAGATDTQYF
TGTGCCAGCAGCTTTAGGATAGCGGGAGCTACAGATACGCAGTATTTT
>NA|TRBJ1-4|NA|TRBV14
CASSRALNEKLFF
TGTGCCAGCAGCCGGGCCCTAAATGAAAAACTGTTTTTT
>NA|TRBJ2-3|NA|TRBV27
CASSPGGDTQYF
TGTGCCAGCAGTCCAGGCGGGGATACGCAGTATTTT
>TRBD2|TRBJ2-3|NA|TRBV4-1
CASSTTSGRSDTQYF
TGCGCCAGCAGCACGACTAGCGGGAGGTCGGATACGCAGTATTTT